The 5 T cell receptor beta chains below were found in one sample sequenced in a study of blood T cells in healthy people across ages. Combining a sample-barcoded 5' primer with a J-beta primer mix, a second PCR ran for roughly 7 to 11 cycles. TCRdb re-analysed the 5' RACE reads in MiXCR, keeping a single row per CDR3 protein. The data show 920,000 or so distinct CDR3 sequences, with 45% seen just once and approximately 19% held by the top ten. Sequencing was carried out using blood. These receptors originate from a woman aged 55-69 years in good health.

This clonotype was observed a handful of times. The chain recombines TRBV5-1 with TRBJ1-2; the D is unclear. V was cut by 6 bases and J by 2 bases, with 2 bases left in between. Germline-derived CDR1 and CDR2 are SGHRS and YFSETQ. The CDR3 is 10 amino acids. The CDR3 region is CASINYGYTF. The CDR3 nucleotides are TGCGCCAGCATCAACTATGGCTACACCTTC.

The chain has TRBV12-3 or TRBV12-4 and TRBJ1-5, with no clear D. V was shortened by 7 bases and J by 4 bases, with 14 bases between the two germline ends. The CDR3 is 14 amino acids. The CDR3 nucleotides are TGTGCCAGCAAACGGACCTGGCCTAATCAGCCCCAGCATTTT. Encoded protein: CASKRTWPNQPQHF.

CDR3 sequence: CASSTHTGADTQYF. The CDR3 region has the DNA TGCGCCAGCAGCACCCACACAGGGGCAGATACGCAGTATTTT. The chain carries TRBV4-1 and TRBJ2-3; 7 nucleotides align to TRBD1. Germline CDR1 is MGHRA and CDR2 is YSYEKL. The CDR3 length is 14 residues. V lost 5 bases and J lost 4; bases outside the gene matches: 6.

Only a few counts were recorded for this clonotype. The chain uses TRBV2 and TRBJ2-7; either TRBD1 or TRBD2 may fit D (5 bases each). V lost 7 bases and J lost 4, with 14 bases in between. Germline V gives CDR1 SNHLY, CDR2 FYNNEI. The CDR3 is 13 residues long. The CDR3 region has the DNA TGTGCCAGCATGTTGGGGACGGAATACGAGCAGTACTTC. Its translation: CASMLGTEYEQYF.

V gene TRBV7-2 combines with J gene TRBJ2-5; D is possibly TRBD2 (5 bases). The CDR3 contains 14 residues. Trimming cost V 5 bases and J 1 base, with 11 bases left between them. Germline assignment: CDR1 SGHTA and CDR2 FQGNSA. CDR3 amino acids: CASSVVSVQETQYF. CDR3 DNA: TGTGCCAGCAGCGTGGTTAGCGTCCAAGAGACCCAGTACTTC.